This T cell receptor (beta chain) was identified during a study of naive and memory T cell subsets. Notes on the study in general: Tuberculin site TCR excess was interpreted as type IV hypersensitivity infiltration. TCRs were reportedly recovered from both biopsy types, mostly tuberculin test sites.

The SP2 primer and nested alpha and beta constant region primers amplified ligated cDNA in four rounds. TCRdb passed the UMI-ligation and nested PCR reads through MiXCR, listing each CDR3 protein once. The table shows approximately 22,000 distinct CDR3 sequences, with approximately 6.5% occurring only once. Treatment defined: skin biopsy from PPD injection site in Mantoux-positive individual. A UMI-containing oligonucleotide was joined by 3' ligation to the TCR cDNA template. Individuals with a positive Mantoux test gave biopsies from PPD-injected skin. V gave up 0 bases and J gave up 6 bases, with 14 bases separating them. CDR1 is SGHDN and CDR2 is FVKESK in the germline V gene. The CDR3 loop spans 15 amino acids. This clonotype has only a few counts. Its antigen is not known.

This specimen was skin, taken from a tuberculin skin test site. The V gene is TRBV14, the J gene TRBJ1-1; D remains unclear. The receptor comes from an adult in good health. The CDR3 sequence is CASSQDRRQVAEAFF. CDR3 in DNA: TGTGCCAGCAGCCAAGATCGAAGGCAGGTGGCTGAAGCTTTCTTT.